This T cell receptor (beta chain) was profiled in a study of blood T cells in healthy people across ages. CDR3 size: 14 residues. The ends were cut back, 5 bases at V and 2 bases at J, with 12 bases in the middle. CDR1 is SGHTA, CDR2 FQGNSA, per germline. A second PCR, run for about 7 to 11 cycles, used a sample-barcoded 5' primer plus a J-beta primer mix. In TCRdb, the 5' RACE reads were re-called with MiXCR into one record per CDR3 protein. The sample gives about 500,000 distinct CDR3 sequences, less than 25% of which show up once; under 9% is in the top ten. This clonotype was counted between two and nine times. Per sample, at least 5 micrograms of total RNA were extracted. The same sample was also used in a study of T cells of mothers and their children.

Sequences were obtained from blood. The chain links TRBV7-2 to TRBJ2-5, with D hard to call. This sequence originates from a boy between 5 and 17 years old in good health. The CDR3 loop reads CASSQSLTQETQYF. The CDR3 DNA follows: TGTGCCAGCAGCCAGTCCCTAACTCAAGAGACCCAGTACTTC.